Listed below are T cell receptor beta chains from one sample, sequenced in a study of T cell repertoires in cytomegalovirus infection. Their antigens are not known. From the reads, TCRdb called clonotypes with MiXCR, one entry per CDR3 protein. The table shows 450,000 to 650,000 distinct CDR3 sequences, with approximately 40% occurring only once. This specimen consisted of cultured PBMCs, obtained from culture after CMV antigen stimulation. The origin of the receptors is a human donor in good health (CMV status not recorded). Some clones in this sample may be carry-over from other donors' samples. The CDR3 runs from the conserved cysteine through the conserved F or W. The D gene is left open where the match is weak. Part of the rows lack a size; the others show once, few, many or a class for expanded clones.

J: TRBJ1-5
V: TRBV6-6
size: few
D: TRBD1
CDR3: CASSPTGDRAQHF
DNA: TGTGCCAGCAGCCCCACGGGGGACAGGGCCCAGCATTTT

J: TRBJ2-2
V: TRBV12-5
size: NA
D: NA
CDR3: CASGFSVSEGNTGELFF
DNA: TGTGCTAGTGGTTTCTCAGTGTCTGAGGGGAACACCGGGGAGCTGTTTTTT

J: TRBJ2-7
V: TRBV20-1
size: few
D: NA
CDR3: CSATHSYEQYF
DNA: TGCAGTGCTACCCACAGTTACGAGCAGTACTTC

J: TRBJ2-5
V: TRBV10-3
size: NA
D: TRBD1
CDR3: CAISEFGRDRNKETQYF
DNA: TGTGCCATCAGTGAGTTTGGACGGGACAGAAATAAAGAGACCCAGTACTTC

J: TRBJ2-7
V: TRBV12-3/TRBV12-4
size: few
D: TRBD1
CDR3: CASSRTGRSYEQYF
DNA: TGTGCCAGCAGTAGGACAGGCCGCTCCTACGAGCAGTACTTC

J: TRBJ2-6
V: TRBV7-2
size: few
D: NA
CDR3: CASSSVDGNVLTF
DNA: TGTGCCAGCAGCTCCGTAGACGGCAACGTCCTGACTTTC

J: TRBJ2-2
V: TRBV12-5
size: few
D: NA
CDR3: CASGSGIANTGELFF
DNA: TGTGCTAGTGGCTCCGGGATCGCGAACACCGGGGAGCTGTTTTTT

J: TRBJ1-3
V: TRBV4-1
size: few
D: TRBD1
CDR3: CASSRAGQISGNTIYF
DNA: TGCGCCAGCAGCCGAGCGGGACAGATCTCTGGAAACACCATATATTTT

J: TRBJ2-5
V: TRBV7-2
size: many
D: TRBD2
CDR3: CASSLLQAGGRETQYF
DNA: TGTGCCAGCAGCTTACTGCAAGCGGGGGGCAGGGAGACCCAGTACTTC

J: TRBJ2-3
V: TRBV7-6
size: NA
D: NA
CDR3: CASGTSQGTDTQYF
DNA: TGTGCCAGCGGTACTAGCCAGGGCACAGATACGCAGTATTTT

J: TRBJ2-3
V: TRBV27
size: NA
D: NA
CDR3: CASSFVGNTDTQYF
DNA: TGTGCCAGCAGTTTTGTGGGCAACACAGATACGCAGTATTTT

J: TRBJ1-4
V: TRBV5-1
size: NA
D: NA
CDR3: CASSLAGPTNEKLFF
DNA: TGCGCCAGCAGCTTGGCCGGTCCAACTAATGAAAAACTGTTTTTT

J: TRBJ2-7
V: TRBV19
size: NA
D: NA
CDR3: CASSRHAGPYEQYF
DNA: TGTGCCAGTTCGCGCCACGCGGGACCCTACGAGCAGTACTTC

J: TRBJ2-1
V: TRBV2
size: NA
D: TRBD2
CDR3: CASSRTSGGLGEQFF
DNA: TGTGCCAGCAGTCGAACTAGCGGGGGGTTGGGTGAGCAGTTCTTC

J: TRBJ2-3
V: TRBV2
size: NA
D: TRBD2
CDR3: CARLAGLTDTQYF
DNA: TGTGCCAGACTAGCGGGGCTCACAGATACGCAGTATTTT

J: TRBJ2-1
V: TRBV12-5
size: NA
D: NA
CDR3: CASGLVLGPPGEQFF
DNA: TGTGCTAGTGGTTTGGTACTGGGCCCCCCGGGGGAGCAGTTCTTC

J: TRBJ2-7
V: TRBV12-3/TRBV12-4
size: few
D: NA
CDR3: CASSHYIKYEQYF
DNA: TGTGCCAGCAGCCACTACATAAAATACGAGCAGTACTTC

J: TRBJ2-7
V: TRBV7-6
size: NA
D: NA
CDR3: CASSLGALTYEQYF
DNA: TGTGCCAGCAGCTTAGGGGCCCTTACCTACGAGCAGTACTTC

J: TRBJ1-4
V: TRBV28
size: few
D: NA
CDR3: CASSSLSGVATNEKLFF
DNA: TGTGCCAGCAGTTCACTTTCAGGGGTTGCAACTAATGAAAAACTGTTTTTT

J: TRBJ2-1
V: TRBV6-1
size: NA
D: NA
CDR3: CASSSTRTYNEQFF
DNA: TGTGCCAGCAGTTCGACGCGGACCTACAATGAGCAGTTCTTC

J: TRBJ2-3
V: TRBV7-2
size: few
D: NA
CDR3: CASSLALYSTDTQYF
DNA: TGTGCCAGCAGCTTAGCGCTCTATAGCACAGATACGCAGTATTTT

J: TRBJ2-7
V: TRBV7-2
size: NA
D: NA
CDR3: CASSARGAYEQYF
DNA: TGTGCCAGCAGTGCCCGGGGTGCCTACGAGCAGTACTTC

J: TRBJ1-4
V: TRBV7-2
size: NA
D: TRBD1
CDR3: CASSPMTGLNEKLFF
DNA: TGTGCCAGCAGCCCTATGACAGGGCTTAATGAAAAACTGTTTTTT

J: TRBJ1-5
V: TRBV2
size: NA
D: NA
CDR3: CASRSGHLEPQHF
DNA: TGTGCCAGCAGATCGGGACACCTCGAGCCCCAGCATTTT